This section outlines one TCR beta chain sequence together with its context. What it recognizes is unknown. The length of the CDR3 is 16 residues. V shed 5 bases and J 0 bases; nucleotides not matched to a gene: 6. Germline V gene sequence: CDR1 SGHTA, CDR2 FQGNSA. The data were obtained in a study of cytomegalovirus exposure and HLA in healthy donors. Study-level background: There were 85 million or so unique TCRs (from HLA-typed donors) in an early data release.

Study-level points and caveats: Most TCR beta V segments were productive about 90% or about 30% of the time in an earlier analysis.

A multiplex PCR was run with 60 Vbeta primers and 13 Jbeta primers. TCRdb keeps only in-frame clones here, not all; method: immunoSEQ multiplex PCR. The sample yields around 200,000 clones, about 83% seen once. This chain links TRBV7-2 with TRBJ2-1; 8 nucleotides agree with TRBD1. The TCR was taken from a woman aged 50 to 60 in good health and CMV-seropositive. Material: PBMCs. The CDR3 is CASSTGQGSSYNEQFF. In DNA, the CDR3 is TGTGCCAGCAGCACCGGACAGGGAAGCTCCTACAATGAGCAGTTCTTC.